One sample yielded the 27 T cell receptor beta chains listed below, sequenced in a study of T cell responses to AZD1222 COVID-19 vaccine. Profiled with immunoSEQ multiplex PCR; TCRdb holds only in-frame clones, not every one. The table records about 160,000 clones, 85% to 95% of them present only once. The sequenced sample was peripheral blood, obtained 28 days after the second AZD1222 dose. The receptors stem from an adult who received the AZD1222 COVID-19 vaccine.

This chain joins TRBV6-1 and TRBJ1-2; unclear D gene. The length of the CDR3 is 13 residues. V shed 2 bases and J shed 4 bases, with 8 bases lying between them. The germline CDR1 and CDR2 sequences are MNHNS and SASEGT. The CDR3 is CASSESEIYGYTF. The CDR3 coding sequence is TGTGCCAGCAGTGAATCGGAGATCTATGGCTACACCTTC.

The chain has TRBV5-6 and TRBJ2-3, with D unresolved. Germline assignment: CDR1 SGHDT and CDR2 YYEEEE. V lost 1 base and J 4 bases, leaving 7 bases between the germline ends. The CDR3 length is 13 residues. The CDR3 loop reads CASSLSPPDTQYF. CDR3 sequence (DNA): TGTGCCAGCAGCTTGAGCCCCCCAGATACGCAGTATTTT.

The genes are TRBV5-1 and TRBJ2-7; 7 bases match TRBD2. This CDR3 has 15 amino acids. V was pared by 0 bases and J by 2 bases, with 5 bases of the junction left unmatched. Germline V gene data show CDR1 as SGHRS and CDR2 as YFSETQ. CDR3 in DNA: TGCGCCAGCAGCTTGGATGGGGGAGGGGCCTACGAGCAGTACTTC. Translated: CASSLDGGGAYEQYF.

The chain couples TRBV30 to TRBJ1-1; D is possibly TRBD1 (5 bases). The CDR3 covers 16 residues. The V end was cut by 2 bases, the J end by 1 base, with 17 bases between. Germline assignment: CDR1 GTSNPN and CDR2 SVGIG (reference sequence). The CDR3 spells CAWSILEGFGNTEAFF. Here the CDR3 DNA reads TGTGCCTGGAGTATTCTCGAGGGGTTTGGGAACACTGAAGCTTTCTTT.

The V call is TRBV18, the J call TRBJ2-1; 8 bases map to TRBD2. Trimming removed 2 bases from V and 6 bases from J; junction bases left unmatched: 6. CDR3 length equals 15 residues. CDR1 and CDR2 (germline): KGHSH, LQKENI. The CDR3 loop is CASSPGSGSGNEQFF. CDR3 sequence (DNA): TGTGCCAGCTCACCAGGAAGCGGGAGCGGCAATGAGCAGTTCTTC. Based on the CDR3 plus reference TRBV18 and TRBJ2-1, the full variable domain is NAGVMQNPRHLVRRRGQEARLRCSPMKGHSHVYWYRQLPEEGLKFMVYLQKENIIDESGMPKERFSAEFPKEGPSILRIQQVVRGDSAAYFCASSPGSGSGNEQFFGPGTRLTVL.

This clone is a singleton in its sample. The V and J genes are TRBV28 and TRBJ1-5; the D is unclear. The CDR3 sequence is 16 residues long. Deletions cut 3 bases from V and 0 bases from J, with 12 bases between. Germline CDR1 is MDHEN and CDR2 is SYDVKM. The CDR3 region has the DNA TGTGCCAGCAGTTTTCTCGACAACCGTAGCAATCAGCCCCAGCATTTT. Residues: CASSFLDNRSNQPQHF.

V gene TRBV7-2 combines with J gene TRBJ2-1; 8 bases fit TRBD2. The length of the CDR3 is 16 residues. The germline gives CDR1 SGHTA, CDR2 FQGNSA. The V and J ends lost 7 bases and 7 bases, in that order; junction bases with no gene match: 15. The CDR3 DNA reads as TGTGCCAGCACCTCCGAGCCCCCGGGACTAGTGAATGAGCAGTTCTTC. Protein: CASTSEPPGLVNEQFF.

V usage is TRBV19 and J usage is TRBJ2-2; 7 bases fit TRBD2. The V gene end was trimmed by 6 bases and the J gene end by 0 bases; junction bases not matched to a gene: 4. This CDR3 contains 15 residues. The germline CDR1 and CDR2 sequences are LNHDA and SQIVND (reference sequence). In DNA, the CDR3 is TGTGCCAGTAGGAAAGGACTAGCGAACACCGGGGAGCTGTTTTTT. This sequence encodes CASRKGLANTGELFF. The full variable domain, in which reference TRBV19 and TRBJ2-2 provide the parts outside the CDR3, is DGGITQSPKYLFRKEGQNVTLSCEQNLNHDAMYWYRQDPGQGLRLIYYSQIVNDFQKGDIAEGYSVSREKKESFPLTVTSAQKNPTAFYLCASRKGLANTGELFFGEGSRLTVL.

V and J are TRBV5-4 and TRBJ2-7, with a possible D match to TRBD2 (6 bases). Trimming left V 4 bases short and J 6 bases short, with 11 bases between. The CDR3 spans 12 residues. Germline V CDR1 and CDR2: SGHNT, YYREEE (reference sequence). The CDR3 spells CASSPGVGEQYF. CDR3 coding DNA: TGTGCCAGCAGCCCGGGGGTGGGCGAGCAGTACTTC. The full variable domain, rest sourced from reference TRBV5-4 and TRBJ2-7, is ETGVTQSPTHLIKTRGQQVTLRCSSQSGHNTVSWYQQALGQGPQFIFQYYREEENGRGNFPPRFSGLQFPNYSSELNVNALELDDSALYLCASSPGVGEQYFGPGTRLTVT.

The chain is built from TRBV11-1 and TRBJ2-1, with 7 bases identical to TRBD2. V dropped 1 base and J dropped 1; count of bases not matched to a gene: 4. Per germline, CDR1 SGHAT and CDR2 FQDESV (reference sequence). This CDR3 spans 16 amino acids. CDR3 amino acids: CASSLVGRGSYNEQFF. The DNA of the CDR3 is TGTGCCAGCAGCTTAGTGGGGCGGGGGTCCTACAATGAGCAGTTCTTC.

The genes are TRBV6-2 or TRBV6-3 and TRBJ2-1, with TRBD2 identical over 13 bases. J gave up 0 bases and V 0 bases, and 2 bases lay outside the gene matches. CDR3 length equals 18 residues. In germline, CDR1 is MNHEY, CDR2 SVGEGT. CDR3 in DNA: TGTGCCAGCAGTTACTCGACTAGCGGGAGGAGCTCCTACAATGAGCAGTTCTTC. Amino acid sequence: CASSYSTSGRSSYNEQFF.

Only one count was recorded for this clone. J is TRBJ2-5 and V is TRBV10-3, with D perhaps matching TRBD1 (6 bases). The CDR3 sequence is 13 residues long. V shed 10 bases and J shed 0 bases, with 12 bases lying between them. Germline V gives CDR1 ENHRY, CDR2 SYGVKD. CDR3 amino acids: CATQDRNQETQYF. The CDR3 DNA follows: TGTGCCACCCAGGACAGAAACCAAGAGACCCAGTACTTC.

The chain links TRBV7-9 to TRBJ1-2; D possibly corresponds to TRBD1 (6 bases). Germline V gene sequence: CDR1 SEHNR, CDR2 FQNEAQ (reference sequence). CDR3 length equals 12 residues. Deletions cut 5 bases from V and 8 bases from J, with 12 bases between. CDR3 region: CASSPGAGGYTF. Written as DNA, the CDR3 is TGTGCCAGCAGCCCAGGGGCAGGGGGCTACACCTTC.

This chain links TRBV19 with TRBJ1-5; D uncertain. Germline V CDR1 and CDR2: LNHDA, SQIVND (reference sequence). Trimming stripped 5 bases from V and 5 bases from J, with 16 bases between. The CDR3 has 15 residues. The CDR3 DNA reads TGTGCCAGTAGTCCGCCCGGTCCCGAGGATCAGCCCCAGCATTTT. Encoded protein: CASSPPGPEDQPQHF. Supplemented by reference TRBV19 and TRBJ1-5, the full variable domain reads DGGITQSPKYLFRKEGQNVTLSCEQNLNHDAMYWYRQDPGQGLRLIYYSQIVNDFQKGDIAEGYSVSREKKESFPLTVTSAQKNPTAFYLCASSPPGPEDQPQHFGDGTRLSIL.

The chain joins TRBV6-5 to TRBJ1-6; TRBD1 might be the D (5 bases). The germline V gene encodes CDR1 MNHEY and CDR2 SVGAGI. V shed 8 bases and J shed 8 bases, with 19 bases lying between them. This CDR3 contains 15 residues. CDR3 sequence reads: CASSLWGDEDSPLHF. In DNA, the CDR3 is TGTGCCAGCTCCCTGTGGGGGGACGAAGATTCACCCCTCCACTTT.

The rearrangement uses TRBV5-1 and TRBJ2-7; no clear D. The CDR3 runs to 14 residues. CDR1 and CDR2 (germline): SGHRS, YFSETQ. Trimming took 5 bases from V and 2 from J, leaving 14 bases between them. The CDR3 protein is CASRGLTGTYEQYF. In DNA form, the CDR3 reads TGCGCCAGCAGAGGCCTGACTGGTACCTACGAGCAGTACTTC.

The genes are TRBV27 and TRBJ2-7; 7 bases are a match to TRBD1. The CDR3 extends over 14 amino acids. Trimming removed 5 bases from V and 2 bases from J; junction bases left unmatched: 6. From germline, CDR1 is MNHEY and CDR2 SMNVEV (reference sequence). In DNA form, the CDR3 reads TGTGCCAGCAGTACCCGGGACAGAACCTACGAGCAGTACTTC. It specifies CASSTRDRTYEQYF.

The chain couples TRBV6-2 or TRBV6-3 to TRBJ1-6; D unresolved. V was shortened by 0 bases and J by 6 bases, with 15 bases between the two germline ends. Germline assignment: CDR1 MNHEY and CDR2 SVGEGT. CDR3 length: 17 amino acids. CDR3 residues: CASSYSTPGALNSPLHF. The CDR3 DNA is TGTGCCAGCAGTTACTCGACTCCGGGAGCTCTTAATTCACCCCTCCACTTT.

The chain couples TRBV19 to TRBJ1-1; 8 positions agree with TRBD1. The CDR3 is 16 amino acids. Unmatched junction bases numbered 10, after V lost 3 bases and J lost 4 bases. Germline CDR1 LNHDA, CDR2 SQIVND (reference sequence). This chain's CDR3 is CASSIGGQGAGTEAFF. DNA for the CDR3: TGTGCCAGTAGTATTGGGGGGCAGGGGGCGGGCACTGAAGCTTTCTTT.

The V call is TRBV7-2, the J call TRBJ2-3; TRBD2 aligns across 7 bases. Germline V gene data show CDR1 as SGHTA and CDR2 as FQGNSA. V was clipped by 4 bases and J by 2 bases; unmatched bases: 3. The CDR3 is 14 amino acids. The CDR3 nucleotides read TGTGCCAGCAGCTCGGGACTAACCACAGATACGCAGTATTTT. Encoded protein: CASSSGLTTDTQYF.

J is TRBJ2-1 and V is TRBV29-1; 7 bases agree with TRBD1. J gave up 5 bases and V 1 base, and 17 bases lay outside the gene matches. Germline-derived CDR1 and CDR2 are SQVTM and ANQGSEA. The CDR3 is 18 amino acids. The CDR3 reads CSVEGHTIDREIDNEQFF. The DNA of the CDR3 is TGCAGCGTTGAAGGCCACACCATTGACAGGGAGATTGACAATGAGCAGTTCTTC.

The genes are TRBV28 and TRBJ2-7, with D possibly matching TRBD1 (5 bases). Per germline, CDR1 MDHEN and CDR2 SYDVKM. This CDR3 contains 12 residues. V was pared by 6 bases and J by 3 bases, with 9 bases between. CDR3 sequence (DNA): TGTGCCAGCAGGGACACCTTCTACGAGCAGTACTTC. Translated: CASRDTFYEQYF.

V gene TRBV6-5 combines with J gene TRBJ1-4; D possibly corresponds to TRBD1 (5 bases). With 0 bases removed from V and 7 bases from J, the gap between germline ends came to 15 bases. The germline V gene has CDR1 MNHEY and CDR2 SVGAGI. The CDR3 sequence is 16 residues long. The CDR3 region has the DNA TGTGCCAGCAGTTACTCGGGACCGTCGTTGGGTGAAAAACTGTTTTTT. Encoded protein: CASSYSGPSLGEKLFF.

The CDR3 protein is CSVVAGGRQETQYF. CDR3 coding DNA: TGCAGCGTTGTTGCGGGAGGTCGACAAGAGACCCAGTACTTC. The V call is TRBV29-1, the J call TRBJ2-5; 8 positions agree with TRBD2. V gave up 4 bases and J gave up 2 bases; unmatched junction bases: 6. The CDR3 spans 14 residues. CDR1 and CDR2 from the germline V gene are SQVTM and ANQGSEA. Drawing the rest from reference TRBV29-1 and TRBJ2-5, the complete variable domain is SAVISQKPSRDICQRGTSLTIQCQVDSQVTMMFWYRQQPGQSLTLIATANQGSEATYESGFVIDKFPISRPNLTFSTLTVSNMSPEDSSIYLCSVVAGGRQETQYFGPGTRLLVL.

The chain combines TRBV5-6 with TRBJ2-1; 7 bases line up with TRBD2. The CDR3 covers 12 residues. Unmatched junction bases numbered 7, after V lost 1 base and J lost 15 bases. From germline, CDR1 is SGHDT and CDR2 YYEEEE. In nucleotides, the CDR3 is TGTGCCAGCAGCTTGCTTCCGGGAGGCTTGTTCTTC. Translation gives CASSLLPGGLFF. Using reference TRBV5-6 and TRBJ2-1 for the parts outside the CDR3, the full variable domain is DAGVTQSPTHLIKTRGQQVTLRCSPKSGHDTVSWYQQALGQGPQFIFQYYEEEERQRGNFPDRFSGHQFPNYSSELNVNALLLGDSALYLCASSLLPGGLFFGPGTRLTVL.

This chain uses TRBV7-9 with TRBJ2-3, with TRBD2 matching 7 bases. CDR3 length: 15 amino acids. V gave up 2 bases and J gave up 1 base; unmatched junction bases: 3. The V gene's germline CDR1 is SEHNR and CDR2 FQNEAQ (reference sequence). The CDR3 DNA sequence: TGTGCCAGCAGCTTATCTAGCGGACGCACAGATACGCAGTATTTT. Protein sequence: CASSLSSGRTDTQYF.

This sequence joins TRBV5-1 and TRBJ2-2; D call uncertain. The CDR3 is made up of 15 amino acids. Trimming pared 2 bases from V and 3 bases from J, leaving 11 bases between. Germline CDR1 and CDR2: SGHRS and YFSETQ. The CDR3 DNA reads TGCGCCAGCAGCTTTGCGGATCGGGACACCGGGGAGCTGTTTTTT. It specifies CASSFADRDTGELFF.